This passage covers 31 T cell receptor beta chains from one sample sequenced in a study of CD8 T cells in ankylosing spondylitis. TCRdb reprocessed the 5' RACE reads via MiXCR and lists one record per CDR3 protein. The table shows 50,000 to 60,000 distinct CDR3 sequences, with 7.4% occurring only once. Source material: blood, either unsorted or a sorted T cell fraction (not recorded which). Receptors were obtained from a female donor with ankylosing spondylitis or in good health (not recorded which).

This clonotype was seen repeatedly, ten times or more. The rearrangement links TRBV5-1 to TRBJ2-3; 7 bases map to TRBD1. Germline V gene sequence: CDR1 SGHRS, CDR2 YFSETQ. CDR3 length: 16 residues. V shed 5 bases, J shed 0 bases, and the junction held 9 bases outside the gene matches. CDR3 residues: CASSRTGDPSTDTQYF. The CDR3 nucleotides read TGCGCCAGCAGTCGAACAGGGGATCCAAGCACAGATACGCAGTATTTT. Full variable domain (missing parts from reference TRBV5-1 and TRBJ2-3): KAGVTQTPRYLIKTRGQQVTLSCSPISGHRSVSWYQQTPGQGLQFLFEYFSETQRNKGNFPGRFSGRQFSNSRSEMNVSTLELGDSALYLCASSRTGDPSTDTQYFGPGTRLTVL.

This clonotype was picked up many times. The chain recombines TRBV11-2 with TRBJ2-1; possibly TRBD2 for D (5 bases). The CDR3 covers 15 residues. Trimming removed 4 bases at V and 10 bases at J, with 20 bases between. Germline assignment: CDR1 SGHAT and CDR2 FQNNGV. The CDR3 sequence: CASSSGERPWEEQFF. The DNA for the CDR3 is TGTGCCAGCAGCTCCGGAGAAAGGCCGTGGGAGGAGCAGTTCTTC.

The rearrangement links TRBV19 to TRBJ2-2; D possibly matches TRBD1 or TRBD2 (7 bases each). Germline V lookup: CDR1 LNHDA, CDR2 SQIVND (reference sequence). V shed 5 bases and J shed 6 bases, with 16 bases lying between them. This CDR3 spans 15 amino acids. The DNA of the CDR3 is TGTGCCAGTAGTCGTGACAGGGAGGGCTCCGGGGAGCTGTTTTTT. Translation: CASSRDREGSGELFF.

In this sample, this clonotype turned up many times. In nucleotides, the CDR3 is TGTGCCAGCAGTTTCGCAGGGACTTCTAACTATGGCTACACCTTC. Residues: CASSFAGTSNYGYTF. V is TRBV27 and J is TRBJ1-2; D is perhaps TRBD1 (5 bases). CDR3 size: 15 residues. Per the germline V gene, CDR1 is MNHEY and CDR2 is SMNVEV (reference sequence). V dropped 3 bases and J dropped 0 bases, with 11 bases sitting between them.

This clonotype appeared many times. This could be a read error, since a much larger clone is one nucleotide away. The chain uses TRBV5-1 and TRBJ1-6, with a tentative D call TRBD1 (6 bases). This CDR3 contains 13 residues. Trimming shortened V by 0 bases and J by 13 bases, and 11 bases separated the two germline ends. Germline V CDR1 and CDR2: SGHRS, YFSETQ. The CDR3 sequence: CASSLGRGEPLHF. Here the CDR3 DNA reads TGCGCCAGCAGCTTGGGCAGGGGCGAGCCCCTCCACTTT.

This clonotype was observed many times. V is TRBV5-4 and J is TRBJ2-5; unclear D gene. The germline V gene encodes CDR1 SGHNT and CDR2 YYREEE (reference sequence). The CDR3 length is 15 residues. Trimming removed 3 bases from V and 4 bases from J, with 16 bases in between. The CDR3 protein is CASSSAGVARETQYF. The CDR3, as DNA: TGTGCCAGCAGCTCCGCTGGAGTAGCTCGAGAGACCCAGTACTTC.

On this clonotype itself: This clone may be a read error of a much larger clone one base away. The chain joins TRBV23-1 to TRBJ2-5; D gene unclear. Being an ORF, TRBV23-1 has a function that is uncertain. This CDR3 spans 16 amino acids. CDR3 DNA sequence: TGCGCCACCAGTCAATCCGTGCCAGAACTGGGGGAGACCCAGTACTTC. This sequence encodes CATSQSVPELGETQYF.

Many counts were recorded for this clonotype. The chain links TRBV20-1 to TRBJ1-6, with a weak D call TRBD1 (5 bases). The V end lost 5 bases, the J end lost 8 bases, and 13 bases lay between the germline ends. In germline, CDR1 is DFQATT, CDR2 SNEGSKA (reference sequence). This CDR3 has 13 residues. The CDR3 reads CSAPRQLDSPLHF. The CDR3 nucleotides are TGCAGTGCTCCACGACAGCTAGATTCACCCCTCCACTTT.

Ten or more counts support this clonotype. The chain employs TRBV7-6 and TRBJ2-2; weak D call: TRBD1 (6 bases). The CDR3 spans 14 residues. Trimming took 3 bases from V and 7 from J, leaving 12 bases between them. The germline gives CDR1 SGHVS, CDR2 FNYEAQ. The CDR3 DNA sequence: TGTGCCAGCAGCTTTCCAGGGGTTCACGGGGAGCTGTTTTTT. Translation gives CASSFPGVHGELFF.

This clonotype has ten or more counts. The V gene is TRBV5-4, the J gene TRBJ2-4, with D perhaps matching TRBD2 (5 bases). The CDR3 is 16 amino acids. CDR1 SGHNT and CDR2 YYREEE come from the germline V gene (reference sequence). V lost 3 bases to trimming and J lost 1 base, with 14 bases between them. DNA of the CDR3: TGTGCCAGCAGCTCGGACTGGCTGGATGCCAAAAACATTCAGTACTTC. Residues: CASSSDWLDAKNIQYF.

The chain couples TRBV6-1 to TRBJ1-1; D uncertain. This CDR3 is built from 14 residues. Trimming pared 5 bases from V and 0 bases from J, leaving 10 bases between. Germline CDR1 reads MNHNS; CDR2 reads SASEGT. Written as DNA, the CDR3 is TGTGCCAGCAGTCCACAAAGCATGAACACTGAAGCTTTCTTT. As protein: CASSPQSMNTEAFF.

Many counts were recorded for this clonotype. The chain recombines TRBV12-3 or TRBV12-4 with TRBJ1-5; 7 nucleotides align to TRBD1. CDR3 size: 14 residues. Trimming removed 6 bases from V and 2 bases from J; junction bases left unmatched: 4. The CDR3 reads CASSPQGGNQPQHF. In DNA form, the CDR3 reads TGTGCCAGCAGCCCCCAGGGGGGCAATCAGCCCCAGCATTTT.

This clonotype was recorded at least ten times. V usage is TRBV12-3 or TRBV12-4 and J usage is TRBJ1-1; the match to TRBD1 covers 9 bases. The junction had 3 bases not matched to a gene; V was cut back by 5 bases and J by 5 bases. This CDR3 has 13 residues. Written as DNA, the CDR3 is TGTGCCAGCAGTGTCGGACAGGGGACTGAAGCTTTCTTT. Protein sequence: CASSVGQGTEAFF.

This clonotype was picked up many times. The chain employs TRBV29-1 and TRBJ1-2; no clear D gene. This CDR3 region has 12 residues. V was clipped by 0 bases and J by 7 bases, with 9 bases between them. Germline assignment: CDR1 SQVTM and CDR2 ANQGSEA. The CDR3 region is CSVEDKVGGYTF. The CDR3 DNA follows: TGCAGCGTTGAAGATAAGGTCGGTGGCTACACCTTC.

This clonotype was seen repeatedly, ten times or more. V gene TRBV4-1 combines with J gene TRBJ1-2; TRBD1 might be the D (5 bases). Germline CDR1 is MGHRA and CDR2 is YSYEKL. This CDR3 is 15 amino acids long. Trimming cost V 1 base and J 4 bases, with 13 bases left between them. The CDR3 loop reads CASSQVRDAFYGYTF. In DNA form, the CDR3 reads TGCGCCAGCAGCCAAGTCCGGGACGCCTTCTATGGCTACACCTTC.

This clonotype has a count of ten or more. The rearrangement joins TRBV19 to TRBJ2-1; no reliable D call. V dropped 3 bases and J dropped 0 bases, with 6 bases sitting between them. The CDR3 extends over 14 amino acids. Germline V lookup: CDR1 LNHDA, CDR2 SQIVND (reference sequence). The CDR3 is CASSMQNSYNEQFF. CDR3 coding DNA: TGTGCCAGTAGTATGCAAAACTCCTACAATGAGCAGTTCTTC.

The sample holds many counts of this clonotype. This chain joins TRBV28 and TRBJ1-1; a possible D gene is TRBD1 (6 bases). V lost 4 bases, J lost 8 bases, and 20 bases lay in between. Looked up from germline, CDR1 is MDHEN and CDR2 is SYDVKM. This CDR3 spans 15 amino acids. The CDR3 DNA follows: TGTGCCAGCAGTTCTCCTGGGGGCTCGGGGTCCGAAGCTTTCTTT. It specifies CASSSPGGSGSEAFF.

This clonotype was counted ten times or more. This chain connects TRBV5-1 to TRBJ1-3; 7 positions match TRBD1. Germline assignment: CDR1 SGHRS and CDR2 YFSETQ. With V trimmed by 4 bases and J by 4 bases, 8 bases remained unmatched. The CDR3 consists of 15 residues. The CDR3 DNA reads as TGCGCCAGCAGCCCCTCGACAGGGTCAGGAAACACCATATATTTT. Residues: CASSPSTGSGNTIYF. Looking up the rest from reference TRBV5-1 and TRBJ1-3 gives the full variable domain: KAGVTQTPRYLIKTRGQQVTLSCSPISGHRSVSWYQQTPGQGLQFLFEYFSETQRNKGNFPGRFSGRQFSNSRSEMNVSTLELGDSALYLCASSPSTGSGNTIYFGEGSWLTVV.

The sample holds many counts of this clonotype. This chain uses TRBV20-1 with TRBJ1-6; D uncertain. The CDR3 is 15 amino acids. Germline V gives CDR1 DFQATT, CDR2 SNEGSKA (reference sequence). V was pared by 4 bases and J by 9 bases, with 19 bases between. CDR3 protein: CSATRLGTATSPLHF. In nucleotides, the CDR3 is TGCAGTGCTACAAGGCTGGGCACTGCGACTTCACCCCTCCACTTT.

This clonotype showed up many times. This sequence joins TRBV18 and TRBJ2-3, with 7 nucleotides matching TRBD1. The trim removed 3 bases at V and 4 bases at J, leaving 10 bases unmatched. Looked up from germline, CDR1 is KGHSH and CDR2 is LQKENI. This CDR3 has 16 residues. The CDR3: CASSPSTGNQADTQYF. CDR3 nucleotides: TGTGCCAGCTCACCTTCGACAGGGAATCAAGCAGATACGCAGTATTTT.

This clonotype was seen repeatedly, ten times or more. The V gene is TRBV3-1, the J gene TRBJ2-1; no definite D call. Per germline, CDR1 LGHDT and CDR2 YNNKEL (reference sequence). The CDR3 covers 14 residues. Trimming removed 2 bases from V and 10 bases from J, with 15 bases in between. The CDR3 reads CASSQSRQSTEQFF. CDR3 nucleotide sequence: TGTGCCAGCAGCCAATCCAGGCAGTCCACGGAGCAGTTCTTC.

The rearrangement links TRBV5-6 to TRBJ1-2, with unresolved D. The germline gives CDR1 SGHDT, CDR2 YYEEEE. V was shortened by 2 bases and J by 4 bases, with 12 bases between the two germline ends. This CDR3 has 14 amino acids. CDR3 amino acids: CASSFAGLGYGYTF. CDR3 nucleotide sequence: TGTGCCAGCAGCTTCGCAGGACTGGGCTATGGCTACACCTTC. The variable domain in full, completed from reference TRBV5-6 and TRBJ1-2, reads DAGVTQSPTHLIKTRGQQVTLRCSPKSGHDTVSWYQQALGQGPQFIFQYYEEEERQRGNFPDRFSGHQFPNYSSELNVNALLLGDSALYLCASSFAGLGYGYTFGSGTRLTVV.

This clonotype was recorded many times. V gene TRBV11-3 combines with J gene TRBJ1-1; no clear D. Trimming removed 2 bases from V and 0 bases from J, with 7 bases in between. Germline assignment: CDR1 SGHNT and CDR2 YENEEA. CDR3 length: 14 amino acids. The CDR3 bases are TGTGCCAGCAGCTTATCAGGACTGAACACTGAAGCTTTCTTT. Amino acids: CASSLSGLNTEAFF.

This clonotype came up many times. The chain employs TRBV7-6 and TRBJ1-1; D gene ambiguous. The CDR3 contains 15 residues. V lost 0 bases and J lost 2, with 10 bases in between. CDR1 is SGHVS and CDR2 is FNYEAQ in the germline V gene. CDR3 coding DNA: TGTGCCAGCAGCTTAGCCAACGGTGGTAACACTGAAGCTTTCTTT. It yields the protein CASSLANGGNTEAFF. Full variable domain (outside the CDR3, taken from reference TRBV7-6 and TRBJ1-1): GAGVSQSPRYKVTKRGQDVALRCDPISGHVSLYWYRQALGQGPEFLTYFNYEAQQDKSGLPNDRFSAERPEGSISTLTIQRTEQRDSAMYRCASSLANGGNTEAFFGQGTRLTVV.

This clonotype showed up many times. CDR3 DNA sequence: TGTGCCAGCAGCGTAGACCAGACCTATGGCTACACCTTC. It translates to CASSVDQTYGYTF. This rearrangement joins TRBV9 to TRBJ1-2; D not resolved. The V end was cut by 0 bases, the J end by 4 bases, with 7 bases between. The CDR3 totals 13 residues. The germline gives CDR1 SGDLS, CDR2 YYNGEE.

This clonotype was recorded at least ten times. V is TRBV5-1 and J is TRBJ2-5, with a possible D match to TRBD1 (6 bases). Germline loops: CDR1 SGHRS, CDR2 YFSETQ. The V end was cut by 1 base, the J end by 0 bases, with 13 bases between. This CDR3 contains 16 residues. CDR3 nucleotides: TGCGCCAGCAGCTTGAGGGGGAATTCGTACCAAGAGACCCAGTACTTC. Residues: CASSLRGNSYQETQYF.

This clonotype was seen repeatedly, ten times or more. The chain carries TRBV6-5 and TRBJ2-3; no clear D gene. The germline V gene encodes CDR1 MNHEY and CDR2 SVGAGI. This CDR3 is 13 amino acids long. V lost 4 bases to trimming and J lost 3 bases, with 8 bases between them. CDR3 in amino acids: CASSWPGTDTQYF. DNA of the CDR3: TGTGCCAGCAGTTGGCCCGGGACAGATACGCAGTATTTT.

This clonotype has a single count. The rearrangement links TRBV6-5 to TRBJ1-5, with D tentatively TRBD1 (6 bases). This CDR3 contains 15 residues. Germline V gene lookup returns CDR1 MNHEY and CDR2 SVGAGI. Deletions cut 2 bases from V and 11 bases from J, with 19 bases between. In DNA form, the CDR3 reads TGTGCCAGCAGTTACGAGGGGGGGTGGGGATCGGCCCAGCATTTT. Its protein product is CASSYEGGWGSAQHF.

This clonotype was picked up one time. The rearrangement links TRBV29-1 to TRBJ2-7; D unclear. The ends were cut back, 2 bases at V and 7 bases at J, with 12 bases in the middle. The CDR3 sequence is 12 residues long. Germline CDR1 and CDR2: SQVTM and ANQGSEA. The CDR3 loop is CSVEIFVGEQYF. In DNA, the CDR3 is TGCAGCGTTGAAATCTTCGTGGGTGAGCAGTACTTC.

This clonotype was counted at least ten times. This rearrangement joins TRBV3-1 to TRBJ1-2, with no clear D. The V end lost 5 bases, the J end lost 6 bases, and 13 bases lay between the germline ends. Germline loops: CDR1 LGHDT, CDR2 YNNKEL (reference sequence). The CDR3 spans 13 residues. The CDR3 DNA is TGTGCCAGCAGCGAGACGGATCGTGATGGCTACACCTTC. Translated, it gives CASSETDRDGYTF.

In this sample, this clonotype turned up a few times. This chain uses TRBV7-9 with TRBJ1-3, with D hard to call. This CDR3 region has 13 residues. Trimming took 1 base from V and 8 from J, leaving 9 bases between them. Germline V gives CDR1 SEHNR, CDR2 FQNEAQ (reference sequence). This CDR3 is CASSLGSVDTIYF. In DNA, the CDR3 is TGTGCCAGCAGCTTAGGGTCCGTCGACACCATATATTTT.